A single T cell receptor (beta chain) is shown here with its context. They got blood RNA out of unsorted whole blood and also pulled out germline DNA. This entry comes from a study of tumor-infiltrating lymphocytes in primary liver carcinoma. Overall study: Patients underwent surgical resection for primary liver carcinoma.

Priming with a constant-region primer yielded TCR beta cDNA from about 540 ng total RNA. Generation of the TCR beta libraries relied on three nested multiplex PCR rounds using slightly modified ARM-PCR. TCRdb re-called the multiplex PCR reads with MiXCR, one entry per CDR3 protein. The table lists roughly 330,000 distinct CDR3 sequences, around three fifths of them singletons. The clonotype comes from a man aged 35 to 55 with primary liver carcinoma and hepatitis B virus infection. The specimen was peripheral blood.

DNA for the CDR3: TGTGCCAGCAGTTTATCTGGCACTGCCAACTATGGCTACACCTTC. Encoded protein: CASSLSGTANYGYTF. The chain employs TRBV28 and TRBJ1-2; D gene ambiguous. CDR3 length: 15 amino acids. CDR1 and CDR2 (germline): MDHEN, SYDVKM. Trimming cost V 1 base and J 2 bases, with 11 bases left between them.